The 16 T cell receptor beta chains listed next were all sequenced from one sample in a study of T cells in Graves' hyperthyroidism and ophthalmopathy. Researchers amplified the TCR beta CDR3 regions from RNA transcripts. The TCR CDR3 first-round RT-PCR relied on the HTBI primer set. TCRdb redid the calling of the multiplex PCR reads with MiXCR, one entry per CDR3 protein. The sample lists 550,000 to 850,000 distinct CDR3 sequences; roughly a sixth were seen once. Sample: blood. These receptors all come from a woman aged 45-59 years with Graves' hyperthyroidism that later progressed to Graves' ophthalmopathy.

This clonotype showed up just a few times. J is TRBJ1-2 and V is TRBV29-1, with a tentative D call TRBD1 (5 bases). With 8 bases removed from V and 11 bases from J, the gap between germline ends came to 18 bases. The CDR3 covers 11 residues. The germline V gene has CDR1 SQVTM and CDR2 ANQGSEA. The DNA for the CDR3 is TGCAGCATCGGGCAGGGTCAGGTTTACACCTTC. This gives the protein CSIGQGQVYTF.

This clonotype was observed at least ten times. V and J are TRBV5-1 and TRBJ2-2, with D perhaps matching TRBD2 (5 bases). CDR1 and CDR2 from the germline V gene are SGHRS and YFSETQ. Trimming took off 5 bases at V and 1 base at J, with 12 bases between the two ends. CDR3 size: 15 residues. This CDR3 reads CASRLMGENTGELFF. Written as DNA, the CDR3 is TGCGCCAGCAGACTTATGGGAGAGAACACCGGGGAGCTGTTTTTT.

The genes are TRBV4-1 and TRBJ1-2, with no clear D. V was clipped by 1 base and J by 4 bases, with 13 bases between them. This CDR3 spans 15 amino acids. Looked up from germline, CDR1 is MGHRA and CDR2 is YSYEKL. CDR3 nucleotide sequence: TGCGCCAGCAGCCAAGGGAGGGAGATCTCCTATGGCTACACCTTC. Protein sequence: CASSQGREISYGYTF.

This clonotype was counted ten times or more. The CDR3 coding sequence is TGTGCCAGCAGACGGACGCCGATTAGCAATCAGCCCCAGCATTTT. Its protein product is CASRRTPISNQPQHF. V is TRBV6-1 and J is TRBJ1-5; D call uncertain. The CDR3 has 15 residues. The V and J ends lost 6 bases and 0 bases respectively, with 12 bases between them. Germline CDR1 and CDR2: MNHNS and SASEGT.

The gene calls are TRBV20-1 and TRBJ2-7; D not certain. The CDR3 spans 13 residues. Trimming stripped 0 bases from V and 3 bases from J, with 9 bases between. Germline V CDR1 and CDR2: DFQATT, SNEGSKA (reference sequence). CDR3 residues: CSARDVLLYEQYF. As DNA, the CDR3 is TGCAGTGCTAGAGATGTACTACTCTACGAGCAGTACTTC.

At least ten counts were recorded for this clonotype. The CDR3 nucleotides are TGCGCCAGCAGCTTGGAAAGCGGGATGGAGACCCAGTACTTC. Protein: CASSLESGMETQYF. The gene calls are TRBV5-1 and TRBJ2-5; 7 nucleotides match TRBD2. Germline V gene data show CDR1 as SGHRS and CDR2 as YFSETQ. J was trimmed by 5 bases and V by 0 bases; bases with no gene match: 4. The CDR3 is made up of 14 amino acids.

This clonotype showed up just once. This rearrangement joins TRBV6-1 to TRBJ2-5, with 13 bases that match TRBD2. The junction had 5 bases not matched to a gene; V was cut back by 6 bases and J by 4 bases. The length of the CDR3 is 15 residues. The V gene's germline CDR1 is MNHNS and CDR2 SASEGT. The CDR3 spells CASSRTSGGRETQYF. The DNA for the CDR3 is TGTGCCAGCAGCCGGACTAGCGGGGGTCGAGAGACCCAGTACTTC.

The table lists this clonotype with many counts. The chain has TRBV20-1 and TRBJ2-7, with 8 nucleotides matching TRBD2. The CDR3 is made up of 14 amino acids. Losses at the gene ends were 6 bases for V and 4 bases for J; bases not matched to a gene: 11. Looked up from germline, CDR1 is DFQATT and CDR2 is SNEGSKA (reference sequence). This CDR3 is CSALLPGGAYEQYF. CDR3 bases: TGCAGTGCCCTACTACCGGGGGGGGCTTACGAGCAGTACTTC.

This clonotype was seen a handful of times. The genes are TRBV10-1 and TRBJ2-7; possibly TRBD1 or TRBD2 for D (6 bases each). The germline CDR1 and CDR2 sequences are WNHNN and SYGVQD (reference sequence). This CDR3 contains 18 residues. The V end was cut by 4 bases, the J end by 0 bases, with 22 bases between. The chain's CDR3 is CASSVQKGGTTLSYEQYF. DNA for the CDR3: TGCGCCAGCAGTGTGCAGAAGGGGGGCACTACCCTCTCCTACGAGCAGTACTTC.

DNA for the CDR3: TGCGCCAGCAGAGGACAGGGAAGTAGTACTGAAGCTTTCTTT. Its protein is CASRGQGSSTEAFF. The V call is TRBV5-1, the J call TRBJ1-1; 8 bases are a match to TRBD1. The length of the CDR3 is 14 residues. Germline V gene data show CDR1 as SGHRS and CDR2 as YFSETQ. V shed 5 bases, J shed 5 bases, and the junction held 8 bases outside the gene matches.

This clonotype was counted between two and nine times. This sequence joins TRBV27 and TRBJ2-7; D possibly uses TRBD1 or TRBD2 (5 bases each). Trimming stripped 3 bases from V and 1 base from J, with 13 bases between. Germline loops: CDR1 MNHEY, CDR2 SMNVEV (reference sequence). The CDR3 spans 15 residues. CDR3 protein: CASSFQWDGSYEQYF. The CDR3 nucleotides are TGTGCCAGCAGTTTTCAGTGGGACGGTTCCTACGAGCAGTACTTC.

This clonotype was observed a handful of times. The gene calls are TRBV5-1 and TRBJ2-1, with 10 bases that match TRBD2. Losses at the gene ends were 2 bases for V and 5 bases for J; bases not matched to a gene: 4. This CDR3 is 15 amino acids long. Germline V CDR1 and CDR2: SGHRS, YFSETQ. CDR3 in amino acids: CASSLDSGGHNEQFF. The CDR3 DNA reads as TGCGCCAGCAGCTTAGATAGCGGGGGGCACAATGAGCAGTTCTTC.

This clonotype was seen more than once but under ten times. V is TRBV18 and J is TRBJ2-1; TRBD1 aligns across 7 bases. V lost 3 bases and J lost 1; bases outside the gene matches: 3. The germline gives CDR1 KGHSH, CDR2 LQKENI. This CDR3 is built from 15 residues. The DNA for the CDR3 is TGTGCCAGCTCACCTGACAGGGCATCCTACAATGAGCAGTTCTTC. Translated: CASSPDRASYNEQFF.

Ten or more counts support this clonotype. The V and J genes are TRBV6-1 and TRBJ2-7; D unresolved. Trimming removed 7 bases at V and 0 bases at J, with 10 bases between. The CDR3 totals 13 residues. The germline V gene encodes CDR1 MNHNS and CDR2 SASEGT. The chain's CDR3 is CASNPGLSYEQYF. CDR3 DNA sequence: TGTGCCAGCAATCCTGGCCTCTCCTACGAGCAGTACTTC.

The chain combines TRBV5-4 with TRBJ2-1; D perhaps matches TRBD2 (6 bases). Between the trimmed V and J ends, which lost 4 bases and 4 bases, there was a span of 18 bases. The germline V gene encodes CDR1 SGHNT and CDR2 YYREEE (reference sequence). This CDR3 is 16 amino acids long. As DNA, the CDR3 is TGTGCCAGCAGCGGATTACGGGGGAACTCATACAATGAGCAGTTCTTC. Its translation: CASSGLRGNSYNEQFF. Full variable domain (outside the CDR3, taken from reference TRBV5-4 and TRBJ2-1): ETGVTQSPTHLIKTRGQQVTLRCSSQSGHNTVSWYQQALGQGPQFIFQYYREEENGRGNFPPRFSGLQFPNYSSELNVNALELDDSALYLCASSGLRGNSYNEQFFGPGTRLTVL.

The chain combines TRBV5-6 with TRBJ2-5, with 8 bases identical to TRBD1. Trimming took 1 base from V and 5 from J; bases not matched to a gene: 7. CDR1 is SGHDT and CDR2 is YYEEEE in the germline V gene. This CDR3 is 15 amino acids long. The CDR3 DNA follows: TGTGCCAGCAGCTTGTTTGACAGGGGTTCGGAGACCCAGTACTTC. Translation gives CASSLFDRGSETQYF.